The rows below give T cell receptor beta chains drawn from one sample of a study of T cell responses to AZD1222 COVID-19 vaccine. Using immunoSEQ multiplex PCR, the repertoire was profiled, and TCRdb retains in-frame clones only, with some absent. The table includes approximately 67,000 clones, about four fifths detected once. Sequencing used peripheral blood, obtained 28 days after the second AZD1222 dose. The receptors come from an adult who received the AZD1222 COVID-19 vaccine. The CDR3 runs from the conserved cysteine through the conserved F or W. Fields, in order: CDR3 DNA, CDR3 protein, J gene, V gene, D gene, clone size. A D gene is named only where the DNA matches it firmly. Clone sizes are given selectively: once, few, many, or a class where the clone is expanded.

CDR3 DNA: TGTGCCAGCAGTAACACAGGGGACCCATGGCAGCCCCAGCATTTT; CDR3 protein: CASSNTGDPWQPQHF; J gene: TRBJ1-5; V gene: TRBV6-5; D gene: TRBD1; clone size: -
CDR3 DNA: TGTGCCACCAGTGACCACAGAATCAATCAGCCCCAGCATTTT; CDR3 protein: CATSDHRINQPQHF; J gene: TRBJ1-5; V gene: TRBV24-1; D gene: -; clone size: -
CDR3 DNA: TGTGCCACCAGCAGAGATGGGGTTCGTGGAAACACCATATATTTT; CDR3 protein: CATSRDGVRGNTIYF; J gene: TRBJ1-3; V gene: TRBV15; D gene: -; clone size: once
CDR3 DNA: TGTGCCAGCAGCTTAGTTGTCTCCTACAATGAGCAGTTCTTC; CDR3 protein: CASSLVVSYNEQFF; J gene: TRBJ2-1; V gene: TRBV11-2; D gene: -; clone size: -
CDR3 DNA: TGTGCCACCAGTGTTTCCGGGGTCCAAGAGACCCAGTACTTC; CDR3 protein: CATSVSGVQETQYF; J gene: TRBJ2-5; V gene: TRBV24-1; D gene: -; clone size: -
CDR3 DNA: TGTGCCAGCAGCTTAGACACAAGCTCCTACGAGCAGTACTTC; CDR3 protein: CASSLDTSSYEQYF; J gene: TRBJ2-7; V gene: TRBV7-9; D gene: -; clone size: -
CDR3 DNA: TGCGCCAGCAGCCAAAATAGCGGGGCGGAGACCCAGTACTTC; CDR3 protein: CASSQNSGAETQYF; J gene: TRBJ2-5; V gene: TRBV5-1; D gene: TRBD2; clone size: -
CDR3 DNA: TGTGCCAGCACCTCCCACAGGGGGGTATCGGACACTGAAGCTTTCTTT; CDR3 protein: CASTSHRGVSDTEAFF; J gene: TRBJ1-1; V gene: TRBV28; D gene: TRBD1; clone size: -
CDR3 DNA: TGTGCCAGTAGTTCGCACGGACAGGGACGCAATCAGCCCCAGCATTTT; CDR3 protein: CASSSHGQGRNQPQHF; J gene: TRBJ1-5; V gene: TRBV19; D gene: TRBD1; clone size: -
CDR3 DNA: TGTGCCAGCAGCTTCCGGGACGGAGGAAACACCATATATTTT; CDR3 protein: CASSFRDGGNTIYF; J gene: TRBJ1-3; V gene: TRBV11-2; D gene: -; clone size: -
CDR3 DNA: TGTGCCTGGACCGTAGGTACAGGGGGAGGCTACACCTTC; CDR3 protein: CAWTVGTGGGYTF; J gene: TRBJ1-2; V gene: TRBV30; D gene: TRBD1; clone size: -
CDR3 DNA: TGTGCCAGCAGTTACTCGCGGACACGGACTGAAGCTTTCTTT; CDR3 protein: CASSYSRTRTEAFF; J gene: TRBJ1-1; V gene: TRBV6-2/TRBV6-3; D gene: -; clone size: -
CDR3 DNA: TGTGCCAGCAGCTGGGGACAGGCGTCCTCTGGGTATGGCTACACCTTC; CDR3 protein: CASSWGQASSGYGYTF; J gene: TRBJ1-2; V gene: TRBV5-6; D gene: TRBD1; clone size: -
CDR3 DNA: TGTGCCAGCAGTTTAGAGGCAGCCTACACCTTC; CDR3 protein: CASSLEAAYTF; J gene: TRBJ1-2; V gene: TRBV12-3/TRBV12-4; D gene: -; clone size: -
CDR3 DNA: TGTGCCAGCAGCTACCGGGACAGGGTTGATGGCTACACCTTC; CDR3 protein: CASSYRDRVDGYTF; J gene: TRBJ1-2; V gene: TRBV7-9; D gene: TRBD1; clone size: -
CDR3 DNA: TGTGCCAGCAGCCCCGGGACAGGCCATAATGAAAAACTGTTTTTT; CDR3 protein: CASSPGTGHNEKLFF; J gene: TRBJ1-4; V gene: TRBV9; D gene: TRBD1; clone size: -
CDR3 DNA: TGTGCCATCAGTGAGACAGAGACTGAAGCTTTCTTT; CDR3 protein: CAISETETEAFF; J gene: TRBJ1-1; V gene: TRBV10-3; D gene: -; clone size: -
CDR3 DNA: TGTGCCAGCAGCAATTGGGGGGATAACACCGGGGAGCTGTTTTTT; CDR3 protein: CASSNWGDNTGELFF; J gene: TRBJ2-2; V gene: TRBV11-3; D gene: -; clone size: once
CDR3 DNA: TGCGCCAGCAGCCAAGGACCAAGCTCCTACGAGCAGTACTTC; CDR3 protein: CASSQGPSSYEQYF; J gene: TRBJ2-7; V gene: TRBV4-1; D gene: -; clone size: -
CDR3 DNA: TGTGCCAGCAGCGATTTTGGGGGGAACACTGAAGCTTTCTTT; CDR3 protein: CASSDFGGNTEAFF; J gene: TRBJ1-1; V gene: TRBV4-2; D gene: -; clone size: few
CDR3 DNA: TGTGCCAGCAGCGCGGGACAGTTTAGCACAGATACGCAGTATTTT; CDR3 protein: CASSAGQFSTDTQYF; J gene: TRBJ2-3; V gene: TRBV9; D gene: TRBD1; clone size: once
CDR3 DNA: TGTGCCAGTAGTATAGACCGGGACAGGGCCATCCAGCCCCAGCATTTT; CDR3 protein: CASSIDRDRAIQPQHF; J gene: TRBJ1-5; V gene: TRBV19; D gene: TRBD1; clone size: -
CDR3 DNA: TGTGCCAGCGGTGGAGGGGGCCCTACCTTGAACACTGAAGCTTTCTTT; CDR3 protein: CASGGGGPTLNTEAFF; J gene: TRBJ1-1; V gene: TRBV13; D gene: TRBD1; clone size: -
CDR3 DNA: TGTGCCATCAACCAGGGGGAGAACACTGAAGCTTTCTTT; CDR3 protein: CAINQGENTEAFF; J gene: TRBJ1-1; V gene: TRBV10-3; D gene: TRBD1; clone size: once
CDR3 DNA: TGTGCCAGCAGTTATGTCCGTGGCACAGATACGCAGTATTTT; CDR3 protein: CASSYVRGTDTQYF; J gene: TRBJ2-3; V gene: TRBV6-5; D gene: -; clone size: -
CDR3 DNA: TGCGCCAGCAGCCAAGATATCCTAGCCTCACCCCTCCACTTT; CDR3 protein: CASSQDILASPLHF; J gene: TRBJ1-6; V gene: TRBV4-3; D gene: -; clone size: -
CDR3 DNA: TGCGCCAGCAGCTTGGCGCAGGGGGGAGGCACTGAAGCCTTCTTT; CDR3 protein: CASSLAQGGGTEAFF; J gene: TRBJ1-1; V gene: TRBV5-1; D gene: TRBD1; clone size: -
CDR3 DNA: TGTGCCATCAGTGAGTCGACGGTGGATAGCAATCAGCCCCAGCATTTT; CDR3 protein: CAISESTVDSNQPQHF; J gene: TRBJ1-5; V gene: TRBV10-3; D gene: -; clone size: few
CDR3 DNA: TGCGCCAGCACGGGAGGCGGGGAGAACACTGAAGCTTTCTTT; CDR3 protein: CASTGGGENTEAFF; J gene: TRBJ1-1; V gene: TRBV5-1; D gene: -; clone size: -
CDR3 DNA: TGCGCCAGCAGCCGTGGGGCCAACGTCCTGACTTTC; CDR3 protein: CASSRGANVLTF; J gene: TRBJ2-6; V gene: TRBV5-1; D gene: -; clone size: -